These 28 T cell receptor beta chains share one sample of origin, sequenced in a study of T cell repertoires in cytomegalovirus infection (dated by TCRdb to about 2019). The sample was run on an Illumina HiSeq 1500. TCRdb passed the public sequencing reads through fastp at Q25 and MiXCR, retaining productive beta sequences. Rows are combined by CDR3 protein, so each entry shows the most common genes and DNA. The sample table lists under 800,000 distinct CDR3 sequences, 20% to 25% of them with a count of one. The ten largest clones capture approximately 8% of the sample. The sample comprised CD8+ T cells from PBMCs. These receptors were taken from a human donor in good health (CMV status not recorded). Some clones in this sample may be carry-over from other donors' samples.

This clonotype was recorded a few times. V gene TRBV6-1 combines with J gene TRBJ1-5; D might be TRBD1 (5 bases). V was trimmed by 6 bases and J by 0 bases, leaving 12 bases between them. CDR1 is MNHNS, CDR2 SASEGT, per germline. The CDR3 loop spans 15 amino acids. CDR3 nucleotide sequence: TGTGCCAGCAGAGCCTCAGGGTATAGCAATCAGCCCCAGCATTTT. This gives the protein CASRASGYSNQPQHF.

The CDR3 loop reads CASSMGPFYNEQYF. In nucleotides, the CDR3 is TGTGCCAGCAGTATGGGACCGTTTTACAATGAGCAGTACTTC. This chain links TRBV6-5 with TRBJ2-1; D possibly matches TRBD1 or TRBD2 (5 bases each). The assigned J gene may be wrong: the sequence end matches TRBJ2-7 better. The length of the CDR3 is 14 residues. The germline V gene encodes CDR1 MNHEY and CDR2 SVGAGI.

CDR3 in amino acids: CASSSRQGEGAETQYF. As DNA, the CDR3 is TGTGCCAGCAGTTCACGACAGGGGGAGGGTGCAGAGACCCAGTACTTC. The chain employs TRBV28 and TRBJ2-5; 9 bases align to TRBD1. CDR1 and CDR2 from the germline V gene are MDHEN and SYDVKM. The length of the CDR3 is 16 residues. The V and J ends lost 4 bases and 4 bases, in that order; junction bases with no gene match: 10.

This clonotype was picked up one time. This chain links TRBV20-1 with TRBJ2-7, with 8 bases identical to TRBD1. With 2 bases clipped from V and 1 base from J, the junction kept 7 bases outside the gene matches. Germline values: CDR1 DFQATT, CDR2 SNEGSKA (reference sequence). CDR3 length: 15 amino acids. The CDR3 nucleotides are TGCAGTGCTAGACCATACCAGGGGGCTTCCTACGAGCAGTACTTC. It encodes CSARPYQGASYEQYF.

The rearrangement links TRBV10-3 to TRBJ1-1; tentative D call: TRBD1 (5 bases). CDR1 is ENHRY, CDR2 SYGVKD, per germline. There are 15 residues in the CDR3. V lost 7 bases, J lost 1 base, and 16 bases lay in between. The DNA for the CDR3 is TGTGCCATCACCCCTACGAGGGGTCCGAACACTGAAGCTTTCTTT. It specifies CAITPTRGPNTEAFF.

This clonotype was picked up a small number of times. J is TRBJ2-7 and V is TRBV13; D could derive from TRBD1 or TRBD2 (5 bases each). The V end was cut by 1 base, the J end by 5 bases, with 12 bases between. The CDR3 sequence is 14 residues long. CDR1 PRHDT and CDR2 FYEKMQ come from the germline V gene (reference sequence). CDR3 nucleotide sequence: TGTGCCAGCAGCTTAGTCGGGACCTACGACGAGCAGTACGTC. It encodes CASSLVGTYDEQYV.

This clonotype was counted at least ten times. This chain links TRBV7-8 with TRBJ2-3, with D hard to call. The germline V gene has CDR1 SGHVS and CDR2 FQNEAQ. The CDR3 consists of 13 residues. V lost 4 bases and J 3 bases, leaving 8 bases between the germline ends. The CDR3 DNA follows: TGTGCCAGCAGCTCCACCTGGACAGATACGCAGTATTTT. Amino acid sequence: CASSSTWTDTQYF.

This clonotype appeared a few times. The chain's CDR3 is CASSKNSRVGANVLTF. The CDR3, as DNA: TGTGCCAGCAGCAAAAACTCCAGGGTTGGGGCCAACGTCCTGACTTTC. The chain links TRBV11-3 to TRBJ2-6; the D gene is possibly TRBD1 (5 bases). Germline lookup yields CDR1 SGHNT and CDR2 YENEEA. V lost 5 bases, J lost 3 bases, and 14 bases lay in between. The CDR3 contains 16 residues. Looking up the rest from reference TRBV11-3 and TRBJ2-6 gives the full variable domain: EAGVVQSPRYKIIEKKQPVAFWCNPISGHNTLYWYLQNLGQGPELLIRYENEEAVDDSQLPKDRFSAERLKGVDSTLKIQPAELGDSAVYLCASSKNSRVGANVLTFGAGSRLTVL.

This clonotype appeared many times. The chain links TRBV7-8 to TRBJ1-4; the D gene is possibly TRBD1 (6 bases). V shed 7 bases and J shed 10 bases, with 25 bases lying between them. The CDR3 length is 16 residues. The germline V gene encodes CDR1 SGHVS and CDR2 FQNEAQ. CDR3 protein: CASTYEWGHPNSKLFF. CDR3 nucleotides: TGTGCCAGCACTTACGAGTGGGGACACCCTAATTCAAAACTGTTTTTT.

This chain joins TRBV12-3 or TRBV12-4 and TRBJ1-2, with D unclear. The CDR3 runs 13 residues. V was trimmed by 6 bases and J by 6 bases, leaving 14 bases between them. CDR3 amino acids: CASSYSWLDGYTF. DNA for the CDR3: TGTGCCAGCAGCTACTCATGGTTGGATGGCTACACCTTC.

This clonotype has just one count. The V call is TRBV23-1, the J call TRBJ2-3, with D perhaps assigned TRBD1 or TRBD2 (6 bases each). TRBV23-1 falls under the ORF class, with uncertain function. V dropped 3 bases and J dropped 5 bases, with 33 bases sitting between them. The CDR3 has 21 residues. The CDR3 region is CASSHPRTVPRLVPCEDTQYF. The CDR3 DNA reads TGCGCCAGCAGTCACCCGAGGACAGTGCCGCGACTAGTCCCGTGTGAAGATACGCAGTATTTT.

This clonotype was found many times. The CDR3 loop is CASRLTGSSHEQYF. The CDR3, as DNA: TGTGCCAGCAGATTGACAGGGTCAAGCCACGAGCAGTACTTC. This chain joins TRBV6-1 and TRBJ2-7; 7 bases align to TRBD1. This CDR3 region has 14 residues. V dropped 6 bases and J dropped 5; count of bases not matched to a gene: 10. Germline CDR1 reads MNHNS; CDR2 reads SASEGT.

In the case of this clonotype: This may be a read error, as it is one base from a much larger clone. The V gene is TRBV7-2, the J gene TRBJ2-1; no definite D call. The V end was cut by 1 base, the J end by 5 bases, with 24 bases between. Germline V gives CDR1 SGHTA, CDR2 FQGNSA. This CDR3 region has 19 residues. This CDR3 reads CASSLVGSHHWSGDNEQFF. As DNA, the CDR3 is TGTGCCAGCAGCTTAGTAGGAAGTCATCACTGGTCCGGAGACAATGAGCAGTTCTTC.

The chain recombines TRBV29-1 with TRBJ1-2; D perhaps matches TRBD1 (6 bases). The germline V gene has CDR1 SQVTM and CDR2 ANQGSEA. There are 16 residues in the CDR3. V was trimmed by 3 bases and J by 5 bases, leaving 22 bases between them. CDR3 nucleotides: TGCAGCGTTGAGGGGCCCCTCGAGGGGGGGAATTATGGCTACACCTTC. Encoded protein: CSVEGPLEGGNYGYTF.

V usage is TRBV14 and J usage is TRBJ2-1; 9 nucleotides line up with TRBD2. J was trimmed by 5 bases and V by 1 base; bases with no gene match: 6. The CDR3 totals 16 residues. Germline CDR1 and CDR2: SGHDN and FVKESK. CDR3 residues: CASSQGGAGGNNEQFF. The CDR3 region has the DNA TGTGCCAGCAGCCAAGGGGGAGCGGGGGGAAACAATGAGCAGTTCTTC.

This clonotype was counted at least ten times. The V gene is TRBV6-5, the J gene TRBJ2-7; unclear D gene. The germline V gene encodes CDR1 MNHEY and CDR2 SVGAGI. CDR3 length: 13 residues. V was trimmed by 4 bases and J by 2 bases, leaving 9 bases between them. This CDR3 reads CASSSGPTYEQYV. The CDR3 DNA follows: TGTGCCAGCAGTTCCGGGCCGACCTACGAGCAGTACGTC.

This clonotype was counted between two and nine times. This chain uses TRBV27 with TRBJ1-5, with a tentative D call TRBD1 (6 bases). The CDR3 covers 14 residues. Germline V gives CDR1 MNHEY, CDR2 SMNVEV (reference sequence). With 6 bases removed from V and 7 bases from J, the gap between germline ends came to 16 bases. CDR3 sequence (DNA): TGTGCCAGCAGAGGCACGGGGGCTACGCAGCCCCAGCATTTT. This sequence encodes CASRGTGATQPQHF.

The table lists this clonotype with a few counts. The rearrangement uses TRBV7-2 and TRBJ1-1, with 8 bases identical to TRBD1. The CDR3 has 18 amino acids. Germline V gives CDR1 SGHTA, CDR2 FQGNSA. Germline trimming cut 1 base from V and 0 bases from J; bases unmatched to any gene: 10. The CDR3 sequence is CASSLEVRADRVNTEAFF. The CDR3 bases are TGTGCCAGCAGCTTAGAAGTAAGGGCGGACAGGGTGAACACTGAAGCTTTCTTT. The entire variable domain, with the rest obtained from reference TRBV7-2 and TRBJ1-1, is as follows: GAGVSQSPSNKVTEKGKDVELRCDPISGHTALYWYRQSLGQGLEFLIYFQGNSAPDKSGLPSDRFSAERTGGSVSTLTIQRTQQEDSAVYLCASSLEVRADRVNTEAFFGQGTRLTVV.

The CDR3 reads CASSLSRGSSYNEQFF. In DNA, the CDR3 is TGTGCCAGCAGTTTATCTAGGGGGAGCTCCTACAATGAGCAGTTCTTC. The rearrangement joins TRBV28 to TRBJ2-1; D might be TRBD1 (6 bases). Germline V gene lookup returns CDR1 MDHEN and CDR2 SYDVKM. The V and J ends lost 1 base and 0 bases respectively, with 10 bases between them. The CDR3 loop spans 16 amino acids.

The chain employs TRBV5-4 and TRBJ2-7, with D perhaps matching TRBD1 (6 bases). Trimming removed 0 bases from V and 7 bases from J, with 17 bases in between. The CDR3 extends over 15 amino acids. Germline CDR1 and CDR2: SGHNT and YYREEE (reference sequence). CDR3 bases: TGTGCCAGCAGCTTGGGACCTACAGGGACCGGGGAGCAGTACTTC. Encoded protein: CASSLGPTGTGEQYF. Filled out from reference TRBV5-4 and TRBJ2-7, the complete variable domain reads ETGVTQSPTHLIKTRGQQVTLRCSSQSGHNTVSWYQQALGQGPQFIFQYYREEENGRGNFPPRFSGLQFPNYSSELNVNALELDDSALYLCASSLGPTGTGEQYFGPGTRLTVT.

As for this clonotype: A much larger clone lies a single base off, so this may be a read error. The chain couples TRBV27 to TRBJ2-5; 14 nucleotides line up with TRBD2. This CDR3 has 16 residues. From germline, CDR1 is MNHEY and CDR2 SMNVEV (reference sequence). CDR3 sequence: CANSLWTSGGQETQYF. CDR3 bases: TGTGCCAACAGTTTATGGACTAGCGGGGGGCAAGAGACCCAGTACTTC.

This clonotype was picked up a small number of times. The V and J genes are TRBV29-1 and TRBJ1-1; 9 nucleotides agree with TRBD1. With V trimmed by 6 bases and J by 4 bases, 6 bases remained unmatched. The length of the CDR3 is 13 residues. The germline CDR1 and CDR2 sequences are SQVTM and ANQGSEA. CDR3: CSVDRGSGTEAFF. CDR3 coding DNA: TGCAGCGTGGACAGGGGTTCGGGCACTGAAGCTTTCTTT. Full variable domain (rest looked up from reference TRBV29-1 and TRBJ1-1): SAVISQKPSRDICQRGTSLTIQCQVDSQVTMMFWYRQQPGQSLTLIATANQGSEATYESGFVIDKFPISRPNLTFSTLTVSNMSPEDSSIYLCSVDRGSGTEAFFGQGTRLTVV.

This clonotype has only a few counts. The rearrangement links TRBV6-4 to TRBJ1-5; D unclear. The CDR3 totals 14 residues. Germline CDR1 MRHNA, CDR2 SNTAGT. V was trimmed by 0 bases and J by 7 bases, leaving 10 bases between them. The CDR3 sequence is CASSDSAGRQPQHF. In DNA, the CDR3 is TGTGCCAGCAGTGACTCCGCGGGGAGGCAGCCCCAGCATTTT.

This clonotype was seen a few times. The CDR3 nucleotides read TGTGCCAGCATTCCCGGACAGTACAATGAGCAGTTCTTC. This translates into CASIPGQYNEQFF. The chain links TRBV6-6 to TRBJ2-1; the D gene is possibly TRBD1 (6 bases). The germline V gene encodes CDR1 MNHNY and CDR2 SVGAGI (reference sequence). The CDR3 is 13 amino acids. The ends were cut back, 7 bases at V and 4 bases at J, with 11 bases in the middle.

This clonotype was picked up a small number of times. This chain joins TRBV6-8 and TRBJ2-1, with D perhaps TRBD2 (7 bases). Trimming stripped 10 bases from V and 0 bases from J, with 16 bases between. Germline values: CDR1 MNHGY, CDR2 SAAAGT. The CDR3 loop spans 15 amino acids. The CDR3: CATKGGGSSYNEQFF. The CDR3 bases are TGTGCCACTAAGGGGGGGGGAAGCTCCTACAATGAGCAGTTCTTC.

This clonotype showed up many times. The chain recombines TRBV28 with TRBJ1-2; TRBD1 is a possible D gene (5 bases). There are 15 residues in the CDR3. V lost 5 bases and J 0 bases, leaving 13 bases between the germline ends. From germline, CDR1 is MDHEN and CDR2 SYDVKM. CDR3 loop: CASSLYRKTNYGYTF. CDR3 bases: TGTGCCAGCAGTCTCTACAGGAAAACTAACTATGGCTACACCTTC.

This clonotype was observed a handful of times. The chain links TRBV13 to TRBJ1-1; D remains ambiguous. The V end lost 4 bases, the J end lost 5 bases, and 11 bases lay between the germline ends. CDR3 length: 13 amino acids. Germline-derived CDR1 and CDR2 are PRHDT and FYEKMQ (reference sequence). CDR3 DNA sequence: TGTGCCAGCAGCTCCGGGAGAAGGACTGAAGCTTTCTTT. Residues: CASSSGRRTEAFF.

This chain joins TRBV10-3 and TRBJ2-1; 13 bases match TRBD2. The CDR3 contains 15 residues. Looked up from germline, CDR1 is ENHRY and CDR2 is SYGVKD. The V and J ends lost 7 bases and 6 bases, in that order; junction bases with no gene match: 6. CDR3 nucleotides: TGTGCCATCAACCGACTAGCGGGGGGTTTCAATGAGCAGTTCTTC. It translates to CAINRLAGGFNEQFF.